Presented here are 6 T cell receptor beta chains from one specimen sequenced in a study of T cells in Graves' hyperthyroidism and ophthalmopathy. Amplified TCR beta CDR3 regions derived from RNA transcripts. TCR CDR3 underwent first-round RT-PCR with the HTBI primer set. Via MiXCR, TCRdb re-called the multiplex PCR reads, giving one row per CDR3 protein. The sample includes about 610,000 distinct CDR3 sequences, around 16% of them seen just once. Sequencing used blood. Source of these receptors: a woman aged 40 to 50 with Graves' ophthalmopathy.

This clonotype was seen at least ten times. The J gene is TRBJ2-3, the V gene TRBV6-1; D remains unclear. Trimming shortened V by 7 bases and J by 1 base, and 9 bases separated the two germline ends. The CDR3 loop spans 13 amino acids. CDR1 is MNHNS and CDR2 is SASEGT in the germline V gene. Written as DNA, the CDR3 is TGTGCCAGCACCCGGGTGGGCACAGATACGCAGTATTTT. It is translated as CASTRVGTDTQYF.

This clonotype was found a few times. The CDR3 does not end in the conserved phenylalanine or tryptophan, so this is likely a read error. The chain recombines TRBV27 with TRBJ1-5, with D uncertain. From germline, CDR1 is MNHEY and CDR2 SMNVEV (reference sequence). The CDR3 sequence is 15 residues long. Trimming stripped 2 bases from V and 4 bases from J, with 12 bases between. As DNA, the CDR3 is TGTGCCAGCAGTTTAAGGCGGGGAACTAATCAGCCCCAGCATCTT. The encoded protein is CASSLRRGTNQPQHL.

As DNA, the CDR3 is TGTGCCAGCCGACAGGGGGCTTCGGGTCGAGGCAATCAGCCCCAGCATTTT. Amino acids: CASRQGASGRGNQPQHF. The chain links TRBV6-1 to TRBJ1-5; 10 bases map to TRBD1. Germline V lookup: CDR1 MNHNS, CDR2 SASEGT. This CDR3 is built from 17 residues. The J segment lost 2 bases and the V segment lost 8 bases, leaving 12 bases of the junction unmatched.

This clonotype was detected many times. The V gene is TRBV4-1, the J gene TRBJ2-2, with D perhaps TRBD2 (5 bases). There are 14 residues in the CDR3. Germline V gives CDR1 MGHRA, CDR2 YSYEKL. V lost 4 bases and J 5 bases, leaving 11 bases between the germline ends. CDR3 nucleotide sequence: TGCGCCAGCAGCCCCTTGACGGGAACCGGGGAGCTGTTTTTT. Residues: CASSPLTGTGELFF.

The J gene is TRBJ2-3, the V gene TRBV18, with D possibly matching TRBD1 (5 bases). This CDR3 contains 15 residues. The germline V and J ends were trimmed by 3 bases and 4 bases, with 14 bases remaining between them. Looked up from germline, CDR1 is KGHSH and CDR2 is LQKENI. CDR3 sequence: CASSPVGAEPDTQYF. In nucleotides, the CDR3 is TGTGCCAGCTCACCGGTAGGGGCGGAACCAGATACGCAGTATTTT.

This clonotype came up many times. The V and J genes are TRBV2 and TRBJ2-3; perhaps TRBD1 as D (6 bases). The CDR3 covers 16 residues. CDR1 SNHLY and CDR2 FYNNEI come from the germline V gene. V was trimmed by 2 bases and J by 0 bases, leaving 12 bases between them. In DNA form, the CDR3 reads TGTGCCAGCAGTGAAACAGGGTCGTCTAGCACAGATACGCAGTATTTT. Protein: CASSETGSSSTDTQYF.